The sequence of this TCR beta chain was determined in a study of T cell changes during pregnancy in multiple sclerosis. Sequencing was performed with immunoSEQ multiplex PCR; in TCRdb, only in-frame clones are kept and a portion is missing. This table holds some 70,000 clones, about 91% found once. V shed 6 bases, J shed 6 bases, and the junction held 5 bases outside the gene matches. The CDR3 has 14 residues. Germline V gene lookup returns CDR1 MNHEY and CDR2 SVGAGI. The starting material was CD4+ T cells from peripheral blood mononuclear cells, obtained in the third trimester of pregnancy. The receptor was derived from a female donor in good health, enrolled as a control in a pregnancy study. The gene calls are TRBV6-5 and TRBJ1-5, with TRBD1 matching 10 bases. DNA for the CDR3: TGTGCCAGCAGGCGACAGGGGGCCGGTCAGCCCCAGCATTTT. The encoded protein is CASRRQGAGQPQHF.